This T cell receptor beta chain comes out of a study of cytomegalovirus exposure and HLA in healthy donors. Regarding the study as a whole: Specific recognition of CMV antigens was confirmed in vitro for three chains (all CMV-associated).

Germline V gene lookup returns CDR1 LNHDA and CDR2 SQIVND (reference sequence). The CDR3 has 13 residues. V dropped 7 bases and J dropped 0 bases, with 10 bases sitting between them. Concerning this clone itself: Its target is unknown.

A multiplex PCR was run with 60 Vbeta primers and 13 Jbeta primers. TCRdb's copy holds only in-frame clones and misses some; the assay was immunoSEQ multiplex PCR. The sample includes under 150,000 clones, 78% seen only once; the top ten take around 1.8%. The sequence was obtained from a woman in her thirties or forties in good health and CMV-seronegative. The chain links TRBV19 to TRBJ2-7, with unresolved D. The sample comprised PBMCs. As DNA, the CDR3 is TGTGCCAGTATGAACACCGACTCCTACGAGCAGTACTTC. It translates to CASMNTDSYEQYF.